Here is one T cell receptor (beta chain) with its context. This specimen belongs to a study of PD-1 and CTLA-4 blockade in melanoma. Assay used: immunoSEQ multiplex PCR; TCRdb lists only in-frame clones, some missing. The top ten hold roughly 15% of the sample, which has around 15,000 clones, 70% seen once. The receptor's source is a human donor with melanoma. The sequenced sample was CD8+ T cells from peripheral blood, obtained from a patient given anti-PD-1 treatment.

In DNA form, the CDR3 reads TGTGCCAGCTCCCCTGGGGGGGCGCGAGGCTACACCTTC. It specifies CASSPGGARGYTF. This rearrangement joins TRBV18 to TRBJ1-2, with D tentatively TRBD1 (6 bases). V dropped 6 bases and J dropped 8 bases, with 16 bases sitting between them. Germline V CDR1 and CDR2: KGHSH, LQKENI. The CDR3 is 13 residues long.